The rows below give T cell receptor beta chains drawn from one sample of a study of PD-1 blockade in mismatch repair-deficient tumors. Here immunoSEQ multiplex PCR was the method, and the copy in TCRdb shows in-frame clones only, minus some. The sample contains about 34,000 clones, roughly 80% of which appear only once. The sample consisted of PBMCs, taken less than 7 weeks after starting pembrolizumab. The source of these receptors is an adult with mismatch repair-deficient cancer. Both conserved end residues are part of each CDR3. Fields, in order: V gene, CDR3 length, J gene, clone size, D gene, CDR3 DNA, CDR3 protein. A D gene is named only where the DNA matches it firmly. Not every row has a clone size; where given, it reads once, few, many or a size class.

>TRBV6-1|14|TRBJ1-4|NA|TRBD1
TGTGCTAGCAGCTTCAGGGGGGCTAATGAAAAACTGTTTTTT
CASSFRGANEKLFF
>TRBV18|15|TRBJ2-7|NA|NA
TGTGCCAGCTCATCTATAGGGGGAGCCTCCTACGAGCAGTACTTC
CASSSIGGASYEQYF
>TRBV19|17|TRBJ2-1|NA|TRBD2
TGTGCCAGTAGTTCCCAAAGACTAGCGGGAGGGTACAATGAGCAGTTCTTC
CASSSQRLAGGYNEQFF
>TRBV19|14|TRBJ1-5|once|NA
TGTGCCAGTAGTACAGGACTCTTGGGCCAGCCCCAGCATTTT
CASSTGLLGQPQHF
>TRBV2|13|TRBJ1-2|few|NA
TGTGCCAGCAGTCGGCAGGTTAACTATGGCTACACCTTC
CASSRQVNYGYTF
>TRBV5-4|15|TRBJ2-3|NA|TRBD2
TGTGCCAGCAGCTCGCCGGGACTAGGAGCAGATACGCAGTATTTT
CASSSPGLGADTQYF
>TRBV28|12|TRBJ2-7|NA|NA
TGTGCCAGCAGTCTCCAGGACTCGGAGCAGTACTTC
CASSLQDSEQYF
>TRBV19|14|TRBJ1-2|once|TRBD1
TGTGCCAGTAGTATAGCCGGGACAGGGAATGGCTACACCTTC
CASSIAGTGNGYTF
>TRBV7-7|15|TRBJ2-5|NA|NA
TGTGCTAGCAGCTTAGCTCTCGAGCGGCAAGAGACCCAGTACTTC
CASSLALERQETQYF
>TRBV6-6|12|TRBJ2-7|few|NA
TGTGCCAGCAGAAGCCTGAGCTACGAGCAGTACTTC
CASRSLSYEQYF
>TRBV6-5|16|TRBJ1-2|NA|TRBD1
TGTGCCAGCAGTTACCTTACCGGGACAGGGAACTATGGCTACACCTTC
CASSYLTGTGNYGYTF
>TRBV4-2|17|TRBJ2-1|NA|TRBD1
TGTGCCAGCAGCCAAGTATCTAGGGGTCTGACAGGGGGCGGTCAGTTCTTC
CASSQVSRGLTGGGQFF
>TRBV11-2|16|TRBJ2-3|NA|TRBD1
TGTGCCAGCAGCGCGAGGACAGGGGTTGGCACAGATACGCAGTATTTT
CASSARTGVGTDTQYF
>TRBV21-1|16|TRBJ2-5|NA|NA
TGTGCCAGCAGCGGTCCCGTTCAGCGGTACCAAGAGACCCAGTACTTC
CASSGPVQRYQETQYF
>TRBV28|14|TRBJ2-7|NA|TRBD2
TGTGCCAGCAGTCTAGCGGGATTATCCTACGAGCAGTACTTC
CASSLAGLSYEQYF
>TRBV11-2|15|TRBJ2-1|NA|TRBD2
TGTGCCAGCAGCTCACTAGCGGGGCCGGGGAATGAGCAGTTCTTC
CASSSLAGPGNEQFF
>TRBV30|14|TRBJ2-7|NA|NA
TGTGCCTGGAGTCCATCGGCGGAGGGGGGGGAGCAGTACTTC
CAWSPSAEGGEQYF
>TRBV18|15|TRBJ2-1|NA|NA
TGTGCCAGCTCACCAGTAGGGAGCTCCTACAATGAGCAGTTCTTC
CASSPVGSSYNEQFF